What follows is one T cell receptor beta chain and its context. This sample is part of a study of technical replicates of blood from a few donors. The protocol was immunoSEQ multiplex PCR, while the TCRdb copy is restricted to in-frame clones and leaves out a portion. Of almost 70,000 clones listed, 92% are singletons. The V end was cut by 4 bases, the J end by 1 base, with 11 bases between. In germline, CDR1 is SGHRS, CDR2 YFSETQ. The CDR3 has 15 amino acids. V gene TRBV5-1 combines with J gene TRBJ2-2, with TRBD1 as a possible D gene (5 bases). Specimen: T cells isolated from PBMCs. The clonotype originates from a human donor in good health. CDR3 protein: CASSPNTGNTGELFF. Here the CDR3 DNA reads TGCGCCAGCAGCCCCAACACAGGGAACACCGGGGAGCTGTTTTTT. Complete variable domain (other parts from reference TRBV5-1 and TRBJ2-2): KAGVTQTPRYLIKTRGQQVTLSCSPISGHRSVSWYQQTPGQGLQFLFEYFSETQRNKGNFPGRFSGRQFSNSRSEMNVSTLELGDSALYLCASSPNTGNTGELFFGEGSRLTVL.